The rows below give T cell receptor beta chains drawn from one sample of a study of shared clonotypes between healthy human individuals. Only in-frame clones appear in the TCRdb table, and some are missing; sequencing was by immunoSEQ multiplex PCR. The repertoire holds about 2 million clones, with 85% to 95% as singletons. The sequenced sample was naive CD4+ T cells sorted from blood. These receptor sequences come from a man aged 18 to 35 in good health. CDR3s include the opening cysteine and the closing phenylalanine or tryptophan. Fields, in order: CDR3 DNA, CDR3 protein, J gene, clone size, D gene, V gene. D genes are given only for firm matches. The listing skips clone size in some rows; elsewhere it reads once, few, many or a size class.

CDR3nt: TGTGCCTGGAAGGAGGGGCAGGGGCGGCCCCAGCATTTT
CDR3aa: CAWKEGQGRPQHF
j_gene: TRBJ1-5
abundance: once
d_gene: -
v_gene: TRBV30

CDR3nt: TGTGCCAGCGGGAACTCCTACGAGCAGTACTTC
CDR3aa: CASGNSYEQYF
j_gene: TRBJ2-7
abundance: -
d_gene: -
v_gene: TRBV7-2

CDR3nt: TGTGCCAGCACCTTAGGCGTAGACAAGAACACTGAAGCTTTCTTT
CDR3aa: CASTLGVDKNTEAFF
j_gene: TRBJ1-1
abundance: -
d_gene: -
v_gene: TRBV7-9

CDR3nt: TGTGCCAGCAGCGGGGGACAGGGAGCAACTAATGAAAAACTGTTTTTT
CDR3aa: CASSGGQGATNEKLFF
j_gene: TRBJ1-4
abundance: -
d_gene: TRBD1
v_gene: TRBV7-9

CDR3nt: TGTGCCATCAGTGAGTGGGGACAGGGGGCTATGAAGCAGTACTTC
CDR3aa: CAISEWGQGAMKQYF
j_gene: TRBJ2-7
abundance: few
d_gene: TRBD1
v_gene: TRBV10-3

CDR3nt: TGTGCCAGCAGTTTATCAGCAGGTAGGGGTCAGCCCCAGCATTTT
CDR3aa: CASSLSAGRGQPQHF
j_gene: TRBJ1-5
abundance: -
d_gene: -
v_gene: TRBV27

CDR3nt: TGTGCCAGCTCACCAGGACTGAATCAGCCCCAGCATTTT
CDR3aa: CASSPGLNQPQHF
j_gene: TRBJ1-5
abundance: -
d_gene: -
v_gene: TRBV18

CDR3nt: TGTGCCAGTAGTCCTGGACGGTCCTACGAGCAGTACTTC
CDR3aa: CASSPGRSYEQYF
j_gene: TRBJ2-7
abundance: -
d_gene: -
v_gene: TRBV19

CDR3nt: TGTGCCTGGAGTACAGGGTCCCCGAACGAGCAGTACTTC
CDR3aa: CAWSTGSPNEQYF
j_gene: TRBJ2-7
abundance: -
d_gene: -
v_gene: TRBV30

CDR3nt: TGTGCCAGCAGCTTGTCCCCCACCCAGAGCGAGCAGTACTTC
CDR3aa: CASSLSPTQSEQYF
j_gene: TRBJ2-7
abundance: once
d_gene: -
v_gene: TRBV7-2

CDR3nt: TGTGCCAGCAGCTTAGTTTCTGCGTCTAATGAAAAACTGTTTTTT
CDR3aa: CASSLVSASNEKLFF
j_gene: TRBJ1-4
abundance: -
d_gene: -
v_gene: TRBV7-9

CDR3nt: TGTGCCAGCAGTTTAGGCGTTTCCGGGGAGCTGTTTTTT
CDR3aa: CASSLGVSGELFF
j_gene: TRBJ2-2
abundance: -
d_gene: -
v_gene: TRBV27

CDR3nt: TGTGCCAGCAGTTACGAAGGAGGAAAAGATACGCAGTATTTT
CDR3aa: CASSYEGGKDTQYF
j_gene: TRBJ2-3
abundance: -
d_gene: -
v_gene: TRBV6-5

CDR3nt: TGTGCCTGGAAAGGATCTAGCGAGCAGTACTTC
CDR3aa: CAWKGSSEQYF
j_gene: TRBJ2-7
abundance: -
d_gene: -
v_gene: TRBV30

CDR3nt: TGTGCCAGCAGCTTCGGGGAGGGTACTGAAGCTTTCTTT
CDR3aa: CASSFGEGTEAFF
j_gene: TRBJ1-1
abundance: -
d_gene: -
v_gene: TRBV5-4

CDR3nt: TGTGCCAGCTCCCTCCTGAGGATGGCGGACACTGAAGCTTTCTTT
CDR3aa: CASSLLRMADTEAFF
j_gene: TRBJ1-1
abundance: -
d_gene: -
v_gene: TRBV18

CDR3nt: TGTGCCAGCAGCCCGGGACTGTACTATGGCTACACCTTC
CDR3aa: CASSPGLYYGYTF
j_gene: TRBJ1-2
abundance: -
d_gene: -
v_gene: TRBV9

CDR3nt: TGTGCCAGCAGCCAAGATAGGGCTAGCGGGACCTACTCCTACGAGCAGTACTTC
CDR3aa: CASSQDRASGTYSYEQYF
j_gene: TRBJ2-7
abundance: -
d_gene: TRBD2
v_gene: TRBV4-2

CDR3nt: TGTGCCAGCAGTGACCGATATGGGGGGGCGAAGATTGGTACGCAGTATTTT
CDR3aa: CASSDRYGGAKIGTQYF
j_gene: TRBJ2-3
abundance: -
d_gene: -
v_gene: TRBV6-4

CDR3nt: TGTGCCATCAGTGAGGATGGGCCCTACATTGGGAATGAGCAGTTCTTC
CDR3aa: CAISEDGPYIGNEQFF
j_gene: TRBJ2-1
abundance: -
d_gene: -
v_gene: TRBV10-3

CDR3nt: TGTGCCAGCAGTCAACCCAGGGCCCGCTACACCTTC
CDR3aa: CASSQPRARYTF
j_gene: TRBJ1-2
abundance: -
d_gene: -
v_gene: TRBV6-1

CDR3nt: TGTGCCAGCAGTGCCGGGACAGCTGGAAACACCATATATTTT
CDR3aa: CASSAGTAGNTIYF
j_gene: TRBJ1-3
abundance: -
d_gene: TRBD1
v_gene: TRBV6-1

CDR3nt: TGTGCCAGCAGTTACTCGACCGGACATGTTTATGGCTACACCTTC
CDR3aa: CASSYSTGHVYGYTF
j_gene: TRBJ1-2
abundance: -
d_gene: -
v_gene: TRBV6-5

CDR3nt: TGTGCTACCGGAAGTAGCAGACTAGCCAAAAACATTCAGTACTTC
CDR3aa: CATGSSRLAKNIQYF
j_gene: TRBJ2-4
abundance: -
d_gene: -
v_gene: TRBV5-6

CDR3nt: TGCGCCAGCAGCTTGGGGGACAGCCCCTACGAGCAGTACTTC
CDR3aa: CASSLGDSPYEQYF
j_gene: TRBJ2-7
abundance: few
d_gene: TRBD1
v_gene: TRBV5-1

CDR3nt: TGTGCCAGCAGCTCTACAGGGCACTATGGCTACACCTTC
CDR3aa: CASSSTGHYGYTF
j_gene: TRBJ1-2
abundance: -
d_gene: -
v_gene: TRBV7-8

CDR3nt: TGTGCCAGCTCATCAGGGACAGGGGGGACCTACGAGCAGTACTTC
CDR3aa: CASSSGTGGTYEQYF
j_gene: TRBJ2-7
abundance: -
d_gene: TRBD1
v_gene: TRBV18

CDR3nt: TGTGCCAGCAGCTGGGGGGGCGGTTACAATGAGCAGTTCTTC
CDR3aa: CASSWGGGYNEQFF
j_gene: TRBJ2-1
abundance: -
d_gene: -
v_gene: TRBV11-3

CDR3nt: TGTGCCAGCAGCACCGGACAGGGCAGCTATGGCTACACCTTC
CDR3aa: CASSTGQGSYGYTF
j_gene: TRBJ1-2
abundance: -
d_gene: TRBD1
v_gene: TRBV9

CDR3nt: TGCAGCGTTTACCGGGGGGACTATGGCTACACCTTC
CDR3aa: CSVYRGDYGYTF
j_gene: TRBJ1-2
abundance: -
d_gene: -
v_gene: TRBV29-1

CDR3nt: TGTGCCAGCAGCCCTCGGACAGGGTTCTACGAGCAGTACTTC
CDR3aa: CASSPRTGFYEQYF
j_gene: TRBJ2-7
abundance: -
d_gene: TRBD1
v_gene: TRBV7-9

CDR3nt: TGTGCCAGCAGCGTAGGGGAGGTAGAGACCCAGTACTTC
CDR3aa: CASSVGEVETQYF
j_gene: TRBJ2-5
abundance: -
d_gene: -
v_gene: TRBV9

CDR3nt: TGTGCCAGCAGCTTATCCTCCTACGGGGAGCTGTTTTTT
CDR3aa: CASSLSSYGELFF
j_gene: TRBJ2-2
abundance: -
d_gene: -
v_gene: TRBV7-2

CDR3nt: TGTGCCTGGAGTGAGGGCGGACGATTATCAAACACTGAAGCTTTCTTT
CDR3aa: CAWSEGGRLSNTEAFF
j_gene: TRBJ1-1
abundance: -
d_gene: -
v_gene: TRBV30

CDR3nt: TGTGCCAGCTCACCTACCGGGACTTGGATCTACGAGCAGTACTTC
CDR3aa: CASSPTGTWIYEQYF
j_gene: TRBJ2-7
abundance: -
d_gene: -
v_gene: TRBV18

CDR3nt: TGCAGCGTGGGGGGGGCGCCTCCCAACCCTGAAGCTTTCTTT
CDR3aa: CSVGGAPPNPEAFF
j_gene: TRBJ1-1
abundance: -
d_gene: -
v_gene: TRBV29-1

CDR3nt: TGTGCCGGAAGGGAATTAGGCGAAAAACTGTTTTTT
CDR3aa: CAGRELGEKLFF
j_gene: TRBJ1-4
abundance: -
d_gene: -
v_gene: TRBV28

CDR3nt: TGTGCCAGCAGCCCTCTTCCTCTCGGGAACGAGCAGTACTTC
CDR3aa: CASSPLPLGNEQYF
j_gene: TRBJ2-7
abundance: -
d_gene: -
v_gene: TRBV13

CDR3nt: TGTGCCAGCAGTTTGTGGACGGATACCAATGAAAAACTGTTTTTT
CDR3aa: CASSLWTDTNEKLFF
j_gene: TRBJ1-4
abundance: -
d_gene: -
v_gene: TRBV6-6

CDR3nt: TGTGCCATTACTAGCGGGGGGGCCAAAGATACGCAGTATTTT
CDR3aa: CAITSGGAKDTQYF
j_gene: TRBJ2-3
abundance: -
d_gene: TRBD2
v_gene: TRBV6-1